This T cell receptor (beta chain) was captured in a study of blood T cell repertoires in COVID-19. Study at large: Italy, Spain and the United States were the sources of the convalescent and acute COVID-19 samples. Nucleic acid was either cDNA or gDNA, and it came from T cells, B-cell-depleted T cells, or PBMCs.

Assay: immunoSEQ multiplex PCR; the TCRdb copy retains only in-frame clones and omits some. The top ten clones hold over 7% of a sample with more than 110,000 clones, about 80% of them seen once. Germline CDR1 SGHDT, CDR2 YYEEEE. Trimming left V 3 bases short and J 4 bases short, with 16 bases between. This CDR3 spans 15 amino acids. The chain has TRBV5-6 and TRBJ1-2; D gene ambiguous. The origin of this receptor is a human donor in a cohort sampled during active COVID-19. The sample was peripheral blood. CDR3 DNA sequence: TGTGCCAGCAGCTCCTTAGCGGGATTTGTCTATGGCTACACCTTC. Translated: CASSSLAGFVYGYTF.